Listed below are T cell receptor beta chains from one sample, sequenced in a study of cytomegalovirus exposure and HLA in healthy donors. Libraries were prepared by immunoSEQ multiplex PCR; TCRdb keeps only in-frame clonotypes and omits some of them. The table includes about 150,000 clones, 65% to 85% detected once. Sequencing used PBMCs. The receptors originated from a male donor in good health and CMV-seronegative. Both conserved end residues are part of each CDR3. D genes are given only for firm matches. Clone sizes are given selectively: once, few, many, or a class where the clone is expanded.

clone_size,v_call,d_call,j_call,cdr3_aa,cdr3_nt
few,TRBV4-3,NA,TRBJ2-3,CASSQESGGKGADTQYF,TGCGCCAGCAGCCAAGAGTCTGGGGGGAAGGGAGCAGATACGCAGTATTTT
once,TRBV14,TRBD1,TRBJ2-7,CASSQVRGRFYEQYF,TGTGCCAGCAGCCAAGTCAGGGGGCGATTCTACGAGCAGTACTTC
NA,TRBV30,NA,TRBJ2-7,CAWSVVLAGSSYEQYF,TGTGCCTGGAGTGTAGTCCTAGCTGGGAGCTCCTACGAGCAGTACTTC
NA,TRBV19,NA,TRBJ2-1,CASSTIESYNEQFF,TGTGCCAGTAGTACTATCGAATCCTACAATGAGCAGTTCTTC
NA,TRBV7-3,TRBD2,TRBJ2-3,CASSLRGGGAGTDTQYF,TGTGCCAGCAGCCTTAGGGGCGGGGGGGCCGGGACAGATACGCAGTATTTT
few,TRBV7-6,TRBD2,TRBJ2-1,CASSMPGTSAMFGEQFF,TGTGCCAGCAGCATGCCCGGGACTAGCGCCATGTTCGGAGAGCAGTTCTTC
NA,TRBV21-1,NA,TRBJ2-5,CASSKVGTGGTETQYF,TGTGCCAGCAGCAAAGTGGGGACAGGGGGCACTGAGACCCAGTACTTC
few,TRBV5-1,NA,TRBJ2-1,CASSLVGQSYNEQFF,TGCGCCAGCAGCTTGGTTGGACAGTCCTACAATGAGCAGTTCTTC
NA,TRBV19,NA,TRBJ2-5,CASSQDEETQYF,TGTGCCAGTAGCCAGGATGAAGAGACCCAGTACTTC
once,TRBV9,TRBD2,TRBJ2-5,CASSSSPGLAGGSSQETQYF,TGTGCCAGCAGCTCCTCCCCGGGACTAGCGGGAGGGTCCTCCCAAGAGACCCAGTACTTC
NA,TRBV18,NA,TRBJ1-6,CASSPGSSYSPLHF,TGTGCCAGCTCACCCGGGAGTAGCTATTCACCCCTCCACTTT
NA,TRBV4-3,TRBD2,TRBJ2-1,CASSQDSGSSYNEQFF,TGCGCCAGCAGCCAAGATAGCGGGAGCTCCTACAATGAGCAGTTCTTC
NA,TRBV7-9,NA,TRBJ2-7,CASSPTEGYEQYF,TGTGCCAGCAGTCCCACAGAGGGCTACGAGCAGTACTTC
NA,TRBV29-1,TRBD1,TRBJ2-3,CSVRQGSDTQYF,TGCAGCGTCAGACAGGGGTCAGATACGCAGTATTTT
NA,TRBV13,TRBD1,TRBJ2-1,CASSPPRQGNEQFF,TGTGCCAGCAGCCCCCCGCGACAGGGGAATGAGCAGTTCTTC
NA,TRBV5-1,TRBD1,TRBJ1-2,CASSPRQGRNYGYTF,TGCGCCAGCAGCCCCCGACAGGGAAGGAACTATGGCTACACCTTC
NA,TRBV9,NA,TRBJ2-7,CASSESTGSYEQYF,TGTGCCAGCAGCGAGTCCACAGGCAGCTACGAGCAGTACTTC
NA,TRBV27,NA,TRBJ2-1,CASSLSDTYNEQFF,TGTGCCAGCAGTTTATCGGACACCTACAATGAGCAGTTCTTC
NA,TRBV7-9,TRBD1,TRBJ2-1,CASSLAAVGDDRAYEQFF,TGTGCCAGCAGCTTAGCGGCGGTGGGGGACGACAGGGCCTATGAGCAGTTCTTC
NA,TRBV18,TRBD1,TRBJ2-4,CASSPGQGPQWYF,TGTGCCAGCTCACCGGGACAGGGTCCCCAGTGGTACTTC
NA,TRBV7-2,NA,TRBJ2-3,CASSTLWPDTQYF,TGTGCCAGCAGCACCTTATGGCCAGATACGCAGTATTTT
NA,TRBV18,TRBD1,TRBJ2-1,CASSRDSGYNEQFF,TGTGCCAGCTCCCGGGACAGTGGCTACAATGAGCAGTTCTTC
NA,TRBV11-3,TRBD1,TRBJ2-2,CASSLGQGAAGELFF,TGTGCCAGCAGCTTGGGACAGGGGGCCGCCGGGGAGCTGTTTTTT
NA,TRBV28,TRBD2,TRBJ2-3,CASSFGGRSDTQYF,TGTGCCAGCAGTTTCGGCGGGAGGTCAGATACGCAGTATTTT
once,TRBV13,NA,TRBJ1-6,CASSPRGYNSPLHF,TGTGCCAGCAGTCCACGGGGCTATAATTCACCCCTCCACTTT
NA,TRBV11-3,TRBD2,TRBJ2-3,CASSLGAGGGDTQYF,TGTGCCAGCAGCTTAGGGGCGGGGGGTGGAGATACGCAGTATTTT
NA,TRBV7-9,TRBD1,TRBJ1-1,CASSSPNRGLNTEAFF,TGTGCCAGCAGCTCCCCAAACAGGGGCCTGAACACTGAAGCTTTCTTT
NA,TRBV11-2,NA,TRBJ2-7,CASRYGTPAYEQYF,TGTGCCAGCAGATACGGGACACCAGCCTACGAGCAGTACTTC
once,TRBV11-1,TRBD2,TRBJ2-1,CASTPGLAGGLSYNEQFF,TGTGCCAGCACCCCCGGACTAGCGGGAGGTCTCTCCTACAATGAGCAGTTCTTC
NA,TRBV15,TRBD1,TRBJ1-1,CATSRDNRGYSDAFF,TGTGCCACCAGCAGAGATAACAGGGGGTACTCCGATGCTTTCTTT
NA,TRBV19,NA,TRBJ2-1,CASSLTATTSNNEQFF,TGTGCCAGTAGTTTGACCGCCACGACATCCAATAATGAGCAGTTCTTC
NA,TRBV25-1,NA,TRBJ2-7,CASSLAHSSYEQYF,TGTGCCAGCAGTCTAGCTCATAGCTCCTACGAGCAGTACTTC
NA,TRBV18,TRBD1,TRBJ1-2,CTSSPWDRGNYGYTF,TGTACCAGCTCACCTTGGGACAGGGGTAACTATGGCTACACCTTC
NA,TRBV5-6,TRBD2,TRBJ2-7,CASTTLSSLIAGYYEQYF,TGTGCCAGCACCACTTTGTCTTCGCTAATAGCGGGGTACTACGAGCAGTACTTC
once,TRBV7-2,TRBD2,TRBJ2-1,CASSNRGSGPYNEQFF,TGTGCCAGCAGCAATAGGGGTAGCGGGCCCTACAATGAGCAGTTCTTC
NA,TRBV27,NA,TRBJ2-1,CASSTTYRNEQFF,TGTGCCAGCAGCACCACCTATCGGAATGAGCAGTTCTTC
once,TRBV11-2,TRBD2,TRBJ2-1,CASSLERGLAGGTLYNEQFF,TGTGCCAGCAGCTTAGAACGGGGTCTAGCGGGAGGAACCCTTTACAATGAGCAGTTCTTC
NA,TRBV19,TRBD1,TRBJ2-2,CASSMLDRRYTGELFF,TGTGCCAGTAGTATGTTGGACAGGCGCTACACCGGGGAGCTGTTTTTT
NA,TRBV7-2,TRBD1,TRBJ1-2,CASSLAGQGARYGYTF,TGTGCCAGCAGCTTAGCGGGACAGGGGGCCCGCTATGGCTACACCTTC
NA,TRBV7-9,NA,TRBJ2-6,CASSHSGSSGANVLTF,TGTGCCAGCAGCCACTCCGGGAGCTCTGGGGCCAACGTCCTGACTTTC
NA,TRBV19,TRBD1,TRBJ1-2,CASGRDRAIYGYTF,TGTGCCAGTGGTCGAGACAGGGCAATCTATGGCTACACCTTC
NA,TRBV11-2,TRBD1,TRBJ1-1,CASSLTGGMNTEAFF,TGTGCCAGCAGCTTAACAGGGGGCATGAACACTGAAGCTTTCTTT
NA,TRBV10-1,NA,TRBJ1-6,CATYSHTSISLHF,TGCGCCACCTATAGTCACACTAGCATATCCCTCCACTTT
NA,TRBV7-2,NA,TRBJ2-7,CASSAGQRYEQYF,TGTGCCAGCAGCGCGGGACAGAGATACGAGCAGTACTTC
NA,TRBV11-2,TRBD1,TRBJ1-1,CASSGRDRGEAFF,TGTGCCAGCAGCGGCCGGGACAGGGGCGAAGCTTTCTTT
NA,TRBV27,NA,TRBJ2-7,CASSWAGQYEQYF,TGTGCCAGCAGTTGGGCAGGGCAATACGAGCAGTACTTC
NA,TRBV7-9,NA,TRBJ1-2,CASSFEARYGYTF,TGTGCCAGCAGCTTTGAGGCGCGCTATGGCTACACCTTC
few,TRBV27,NA,TRBJ1-1,CASSWGGDTEAFF,TGTGCCAGCAGTTGGGGGGGTGACACTGAAGCTTTCTTT
NA,TRBV30,TRBD2,TRBJ2-3,CAWSEGDKREKGDTQYF,TGTGCCTGGAGTGAAGGGGATAAGCGGGAAAAGGGCGATACGCAGTATTTT
NA,TRBV28,TRBD2,TRBJ2-3,CASRTSGSQSTDTQYF,TGTGCCAGCAGGACTAGCGGGAGCCAGAGCACAGATACGCAGTATTTT
NA,TRBV29-1,NA,TRBJ2-5,CSVRQYQETQYF,TGCAGCGTCAGACAGTACCAAGAGACCCAGTACTTC
NA,TRBV5-6,TRBD1,TRBJ2-2,CASSEKFRDRGPDTGELFF,TGTGCCAGCAGCGAAAAATTCCGGGACAGGGGGCCGGACACCGGGGAGCTGTTTTTT
NA,TRBV19,NA,TRBJ2-2,CASTVTGELFF,TGTGCCAGTACAGTCACCGGGGAGCTGTTTTTT
NA,TRBV2,TRBD2,TRBJ2-1,CASSGLAGGTYNEQFF,TGTGCCAGCAGTGGACTAGCGGGGGGGACCTACAATGAGCAGTTCTTC
few,TRBV9,TRBD1,TRBJ1-2,CASSPRDRDGYTF,TGTGCCAGCAGCCCTCGGGACAGAGATGGCTACACCTTC
NA,TRBV7-6,NA,TRBJ2-7,CASSSGTVSYEQYF,TGTGCCAGCAGCTCAGGGACTGTCAGTTACGAGCAGTACTTC
NA,TRBV7-9,NA,TRBJ1-4,CASSLELAIIATNEKLFF,TGTGCCAGCAGCTTAGAGTTGGCCATAATCGCAACTAATGAAAAACTGTTTTTT